Given below is one T cell receptor (beta chain) in context. This specimen belongs to a study of blood T cell repertoires in COVID-19. The data were produced by immunoSEQ multiplex PCR, yet TCRdb's version contains in-frame clones alone and is incomplete. The sample lists 110,000 to 150,000 clones; less than 90% were seen once. The CDR3 length is 14 residues. V lost 2 bases, J lost 8 bases, and 14 bases lay in between. Germline V lookup: CDR1 SGHRS, CDR2 YFSETQ. This TCR was recovered from a man aged 35-49 years with acute COVID-19. The chain has TRBV5-1 and TRBJ1-3; a weak D match, TRBD1 (6 bases). Material for sequencing was PBMCs or T cells enriched from blood (not recorded which). DNA for the CDR3: TGCGCCAGCAGCTTCACAGGGCCTCCAGACACCATATATTTT. Protein product: CASSFTGPPDTIYF. The full variable domain, completed using reference TRBV5-1 and TRBJ1-3, is KAGVTQTPRYLIKTRGQQVTLSCSPISGHRSVSWYQQTPGQGLQFLFEYFSETQRNKGNFPGRFSGRQFSNSRSEMNVSTLELGDSALYLCASSFTGPPDTIYFGEGSWLTVV.